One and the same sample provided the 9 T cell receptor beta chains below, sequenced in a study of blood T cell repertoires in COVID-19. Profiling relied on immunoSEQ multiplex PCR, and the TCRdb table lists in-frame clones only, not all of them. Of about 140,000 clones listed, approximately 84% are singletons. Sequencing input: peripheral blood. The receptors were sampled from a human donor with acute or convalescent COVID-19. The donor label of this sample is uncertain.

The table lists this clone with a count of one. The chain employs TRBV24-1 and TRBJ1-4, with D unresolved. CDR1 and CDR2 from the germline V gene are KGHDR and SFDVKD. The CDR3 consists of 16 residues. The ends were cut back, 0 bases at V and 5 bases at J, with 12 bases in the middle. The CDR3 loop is CATSDLNGRRNEKLFF. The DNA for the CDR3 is TGTGCCACCAGTGATTTGAACGGACGGAGGAATGAAAAACTGTTTTTT.

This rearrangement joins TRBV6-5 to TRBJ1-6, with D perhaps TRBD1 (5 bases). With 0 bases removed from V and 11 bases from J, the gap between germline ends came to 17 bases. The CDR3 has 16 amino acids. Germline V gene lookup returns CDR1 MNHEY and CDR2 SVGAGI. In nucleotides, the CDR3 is TGTGCCAGCAGTTACTCTCTGACAGAATTCTCAACACCCCTCCACTTT. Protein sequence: CASSYSLTEFSTPLHF.

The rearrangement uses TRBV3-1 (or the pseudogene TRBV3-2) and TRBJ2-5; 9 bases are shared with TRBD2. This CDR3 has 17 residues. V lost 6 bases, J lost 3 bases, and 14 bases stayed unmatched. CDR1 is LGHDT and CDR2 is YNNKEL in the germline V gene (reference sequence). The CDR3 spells CASSQPLSGSIEETQYF. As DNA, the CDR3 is TGTGCCAGCAGTCAACCACTTAGCGGGAGTATAGAAGAGACCCAGTACTTC.

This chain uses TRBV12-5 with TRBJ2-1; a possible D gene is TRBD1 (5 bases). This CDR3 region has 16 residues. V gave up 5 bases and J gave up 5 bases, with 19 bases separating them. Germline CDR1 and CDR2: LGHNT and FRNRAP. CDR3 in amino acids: CASGRATVSTDNEQFF. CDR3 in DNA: TGTGCTAGTGGTCGCGCGACAGTTTCAACCGACAATGAGCAGTTCTTC.

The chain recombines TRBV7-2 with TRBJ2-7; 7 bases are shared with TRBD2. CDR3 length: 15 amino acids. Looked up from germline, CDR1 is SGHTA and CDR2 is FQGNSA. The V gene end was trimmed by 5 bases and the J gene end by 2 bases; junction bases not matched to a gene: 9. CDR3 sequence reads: CASSPPGGLPYEQYF. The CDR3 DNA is TGTGCCAGCAGCCCGCCCGGGGGACTACCCTACGAGCAGTACTTC.

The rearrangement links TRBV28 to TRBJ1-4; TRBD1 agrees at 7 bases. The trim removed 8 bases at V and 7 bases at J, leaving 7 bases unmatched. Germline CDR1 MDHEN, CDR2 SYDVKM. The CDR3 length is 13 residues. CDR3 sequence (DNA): TGTGCCAGCCGTACAGGGGCTCGTGAAAAACTGTTTTTT. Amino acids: CASRTGAREKLFF.

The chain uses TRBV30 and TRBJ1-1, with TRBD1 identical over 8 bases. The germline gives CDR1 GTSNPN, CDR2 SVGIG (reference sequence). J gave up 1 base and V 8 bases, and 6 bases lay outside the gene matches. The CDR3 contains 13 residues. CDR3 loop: CAARTGPNTEAFF. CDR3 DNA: TGTGCCGCACGGACAGGGCCGAACACTGAAGCTTTCTTT.

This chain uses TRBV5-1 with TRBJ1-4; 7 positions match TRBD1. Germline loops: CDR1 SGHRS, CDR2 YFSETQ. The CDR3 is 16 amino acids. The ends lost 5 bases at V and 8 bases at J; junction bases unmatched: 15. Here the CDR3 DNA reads TGCGCCAGCAGGGACGCCCCAGGGGGACCCACCGAAAAACTGTTTTTT. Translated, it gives CASRDAPGGPTEKLFF.

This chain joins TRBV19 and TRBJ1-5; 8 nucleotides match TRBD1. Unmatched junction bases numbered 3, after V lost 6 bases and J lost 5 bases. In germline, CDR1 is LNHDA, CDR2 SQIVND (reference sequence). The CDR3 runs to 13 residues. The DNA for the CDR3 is TGTGCCAGTAGCATGGACAGGGATCAGCCCCAGCATTTT. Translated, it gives CASSMDRDQPQHF.